This T cell receptor (beta chain) was profiled in a study of tumor and adjacent non-tumor tissue in lung cancer. Study overall: Stage I to III disease affected 9 to 10 men and several women aged roughly 31 to 76. Points from the study as a whole: Top 100 clones took a larger repertoire share in normal lung.

The template was RNA from unsorted bulk tissue. Three rounds of nested PCR, following a modified ARM-PCR protocol, produced the TCRbeta library. TCRdb called the multiplex PCR reads again in MiXCR, with one record for every CDR3 protein. The sample includes about 120,000 distinct CDR3 sequences, roughly 84% of them seen just once. Concerning this clonotype itself: Its matching antigen is unknown. A junction end diverges from the germline sequence, so it may reflect a read error.

This clonotype originated in a man in his 70s with non-small cell lung cancer. Sequencing used lung tumor tissue.

The CDR3 loop reads CGSTERGDGYTF. CDR3 in DNA: TGTGGCAGCACCGAAAGGGGGGATGGCTACACCTTT. The gene calls are TRBV5-4 and TRBJ1-2, with D possibly being TRBD1 (6 bases). The CDR3 is 12 residues long. Per germline, CDR1 SGHNT and CDR2 YYREEE (reference sequence).